This TCR beta chain stems from a study of vaccination effects on CD4 cells after COVID-19. Overall study findings and caveats: Clonal contraction was marked in infection- and vaccine-induced clones late after vaccination.

Clones were read by immunoSEQ multiplex PCR, and TCRdb kept only the in-frame ones, dropping some. Among about 79,000 clones, 60% to 80% were seen once, and the ten largest hold approximately 1.5%. Before sequencing took place, the ViraFEST assay used viral peptide pools to expand antigen-specific CD4+ T cells. CD4+ T cell isolation took place after about nine days of culture. In regard to this clone: Antigen: not known.

CDR3 length equals 11 residues. Germline V gene sequence: CDR1 LNHDA, CDR2 SQIVND (reference sequence). V lost 3 bases to trimming and J lost 4 bases, with 3 bases between them. The sample here was CD4+ T cells from PBMCs cultured with HCoV-229E spike peptides, taken before COVID-19 vaccination. The genes are TRBV19 and TRBJ1-1, with D uncertain. The receptor was derived from a human donor who received a COVID-19 vaccine. In DNA, the CDR3 is TGTGCCAGTAGTATCGCCACTGAAGCTTTCTTT. This encodes CASSIATEAFF.